The entry below gives a single T cell receptor (beta chain) sequence along with its context. V was pared by 0 bases and J by 4 bases, with 5 bases of the junction left unmatched. Germline V gene sequence: CDR1 SGDLS, CDR2 YYNGEE. The CDR3 runs 15 residues. Assay used: immunoSEQ multiplex PCR; TCRdb lists only in-frame clones, some missing. Of 250,000 to 300,000 clones in the sample, roughly 86% were seen once. This sample was included in a study of blood T cell repertoires in COVID-19. For the study at large: Sources were T cells, B-cell-depleted T cells, or PBMCs; the material itself was cDNA or gDNA.

The age range of participants was 18 to 89 years, with residence in fewer than 25 US areas. Assignment of participants to cohorts was predicated upon participant-reported clinical history. Symptom resolution, clearance, or two negative PCRs marked the recovered donors of Cohort 3. The sequencing sample was made of PBMCs or T cells enriched from blood (not recorded which). This chain links TRBV9 with TRBJ2-5; 8 bases fit TRBD2. The clonotype comes from a woman aged 55-70 years who had recovered from COVID-19. In DNA, the CDR3 is TGTGCCAGCAGCGTAGACGGGAGGGCCTTAGAGACCCAGTACTTC. Translated: CASSVDGRALETQYF.